This note documents a single TCR beta chain sequence. Its antigen is not identified. CDR1 and CDR2 (germline): SGHDT, YYEEEE. V shed 1 base and J shed 4 bases, with 7 bases lying between them. The CDR3 extends over 13 amino acids. Method: immunoSEQ multiplex PCR; TCRdb's copy keeps in-frame clones and lacks some. The table lists around 28,000 clones, around 80% of them singletons. The sample comes from a study of vaccination effects on CD4 cells after COVID-19. After expansion with viral peptide pools in the ViraFEST assay, antigen-specific CD4+ T cells were sequenced. After roughly eleven days in culture, the CD4+ T cells were isolated. Having tested negative for nucleocapsid antibodies, the vaccine recipients showed no prior SARS-CoV-2 infection. Approximately 2 million PBMC were seeded per well and grown in the presence of roughly 9.3 IU/ml IL-2 and 8.5 to 10 ug/ml peptides. At days 3 and 7, half of the medium was exchanged for IL-2 medium.

Regarding the study as a whole: Few convalescent patients, and no early post-infection timepoints, were available to the study.

The V gene is TRBV5-6, the J gene TRBJ2-3; unclear D gene. The clonotype originates from a human donor who received a COVID-19 vaccine. The starting material was CD4+ T cells from PBMCs cultured with SARS-CoV-2 spike peptides, obtained before COVID-19 vaccination. The CDR3 loop reads CASSLKGSDTQYF. The CDR3 nucleotides are TGTGCCAGCAGCTTGAAAGGGTCAGATACGCAGTATTTT. The full variable domain, its missing parts supplied by reference TRBV5-6 and TRBJ2-3, is DAGVTQSPTHLIKTRGQQVTLRCSPKSGHDTVSWYQQALGQGPQFIFQYYEEEERQRGNFPDRFSGHQFPNYSSELNVNALLLGDSALYLCASSLKGSDTQYFGPGTRLTVL.